The 32 T cell receptor beta chains in this list originate from one sample, sequenced in a study of OX40 agonist ivuxolimab in advanced cancers. Some clones are missing from TCRdb's copy, which holds only in-frame ones; the method was immunoSEQ multiplex PCR. This table holds some 140,000 clones, 90% found once. The sequences come from CD4+ or CD8+ T cells sorted from blood, collected in a trial of the OX40 agonist ivuxolimab. These receptors were collected from an adult with an advanced solid tumor such as melanoma, head and neck, liver or kidney cancer.

The CDR3 sequence is CASSALEGPYNEQFF. The CDR3 nucleotides are TGTGCCAGCAGTGCACTCGAGGGCCCCTACAATGAGCAGTTCTTC. This chain joins TRBV2 and TRBJ2-1; D might be TRBD2 (5 bases). The germline CDR1 and CDR2 sequences are SNHLY and FYNNEI. This CDR3 is built from 15 residues. The V end lost 4 bases, the J end lost 2 bases, and 12 bases lay between the germline ends.

The rearrangement uses TRBV18 and TRBJ1-4, with D unclear. CDR1 is KGHSH, CDR2 LQKENI, per germline. The CDR3 length is 16 residues. Between the trimmed V and J ends, which lost 3 bases and 0 bases, there was a span of 11 bases. The CDR3 DNA reads TGTGCCAGCTCACCCGACGGGAGGGCAACTAATGAAAAACTGTTTTTT. Protein: CASSPDGRATNEKLFF. The whole variable domain, remainder taken from reference TRBV18 and TRBJ1-4, is NAGVMQNPRHLVRRRGQEARLRCSPMKGHSHVYWYRQLPEEGLKFMVYLQKENIIDESGMPKERFSAEFPKEGPSILRIQQVVRGDSAAYFCASSPDGRATNEKLFFGSGTQLSVL.

This clone was seen only once. The chain has TRBV18 and TRBJ2-5; 9 bases are a match to TRBD2. Per the germline V gene, CDR1 is KGHSH and CDR2 is LQKENI. This CDR3 has 16 residues. Losses at the gene ends were 3 bases for V and 7 bases for J; bases not matched to a gene: 12. CDR3 DNA sequence: TGTGCCAGCTCACCTCCGGGACTAGCAGCTCCTGCGACCCAGTACTTC. Protein sequence: CASSPPGLAAPATQYF.

This chain links TRBV5-4 with TRBJ2-2; 14 bases map to TRBD2. The CDR3 has 19 amino acids. Germline values: CDR1 SGHNT, CDR2 YYREEE (reference sequence). The V segment lost 4 bases and the J segment 5 bases; nucleotides outside the gene matches: 13. CDR3 nucleotides: TGTGCCAGCAGCCGCCCGATCGGGACTAGCGGGAGTAAAACCGGGGAGCTGTTTTTT. Its translation is CASSRPIGTSGSKTGELFF. The entire variable domain, with the rest obtained from reference TRBV5-4 and TRBJ2-2, is as follows: ETGVTQSPTHLIKTRGQQVTLRCSSQSGHNTVSWYQQALGQGPQFIFQYYREEENGRGNFPPRFSGLQFPNYSSELNVNALELDDSALYLCASSRPIGTSGSKTGELFFGEGSRLTVL.

The genes are TRBV20-1 and TRBJ1-1, with TRBD1 identical over 7 bases. The junction had 6 bases not matched to a gene; V was cut back by 6 bases and J by 8 bases. Germline CDR1 reads DFQATT; CDR2 reads SNEGSKA (reference sequence). The CDR3 has 11 amino acids. CDR3 DNA: TGCAGTGCGGCGCCAGGGGGAGAAGCTTTCTTT. It encodes CSAAPGGEAFF.

The chain joins TRBV7-2 to TRBJ2-2; D unclear. V lost 5 bases to trimming and J lost 2 bases, with 9 bases between them. The CDR3 spans 14 residues. The V gene's germline CDR1 is SGHTA and CDR2 FQGNSA. DNA for the CDR3: TGTGCCAGCAGCCGTAAACTAAACACCGGGGAGCTGTTTTTT. It translates to CASSRKLNTGELFF.

This chain connects TRBV5-1 to TRBJ2-5; 9 bases are shared with TRBD1. The trim removed 4 bases at V and 4 bases at J, leaving 14 bases unmatched. Germline loops: CDR1 SGHRS, CDR2 YFSETQ. The CDR3 covers 17 residues. CDR3 region: CASSPPETGGNLETQYF. DNA for the CDR3: TGCGCCAGCAGCCCCCCCGAGACAGGGGGTAACTTAGAGACCCAGTACTTC.

The genes are TRBV27 and TRBJ2-7, with TRBD1 matching over 7 bases. CDR3 length: 18 residues. With V trimmed by 5 bases and J by 1 base, 17 bases remained unmatched. Per germline, CDR1 MNHEY and CDR2 SMNVEV (reference sequence). Here the CDR3 DNA reads TGTGCCAGCAGTAATTTGGCAATCCGGGACAGCAGATCCTACGAGCAGTACTTC. Residues: CASSNLAIRDSRSYEQYF.

The chain carries TRBV2 and TRBJ1-5; D remains unclear. Trimming stripped 8 bases from V and 0 bases from J, with 11 bases between. The germline V gene has CDR1 SNHLY and CDR2 FYNNEI. The CDR3 loop spans 14 amino acids. The DNA of the CDR3 is TGTGCCAGCGAGGGAGGTAATAGCAATCAGCCCCAGCATTTT. Translation gives CASEGGNSNQPQHF.

J is TRBJ2-1 and V is TRBV2; weak D call: TRBD2 (7 bases). CDR1 SNHLY and CDR2 FYNNEI come from the germline V gene. This CDR3 region has 15 residues. V was clipped by 5 bases and J by 9 bases, with 20 bases between them. The CDR3 DNA is TGTGCCAGCAGTTCGGGGGCAACTAGCGTGGGTGAGCAGTTCTTC. As protein: CASSSGATSVGEQFF.

This clone was seen a single time. A junction boundary mismatches the germline segment, possibly from a read error. The chain couples TRBV4-2 to TRBJ1-2, with 9 bases aligning to TRBD1. The CDR3 is 17 residues long. Germline V gene sequence: CDR1 LGHNA, CDR2 YNFKEQ. The CDR3 here is CASSQDRGTGMSYGYAF. The CDR3 DNA reads as TGTGCCAGCAGCCAAGATCGGGGGACAGGGATGTCTTACGGCTACGCCTTC.

CDR3 amino acids: CASSPRTAATGELFF. In nucleotides, the CDR3 is TGTGCCAGCTCACCACGGACAGCCGCCACCGGGGAGCTGTTTTTT. The chain links TRBV18 to TRBJ2-2; the D gene is possibly TRBD1 (6 bases). This CDR3 has 15 residues. The V and J ends lost 1 base and 4 bases respectively, with 10 bases between them. CDR1 and CDR2 (germline): KGHSH, LQKENI. Looking up the rest from reference TRBV18 and TRBJ2-2 gives the full variable domain: NAGVMQNPRHLVRRRGQEARLRCSPMKGHSHVYWYRQLPEEGLKFMVYLQKENIIDESGMPKERFSAEFPKEGPSILRIQQVVRGDSAAYFCASSPRTAATGELFFGEGSRLTVL.

The genes are TRBV25-1 and TRBJ2-4, with a possible D match to TRBD1 (6 bases). The CDR3 spans 16 residues. V lost 2 bases to trimming and J lost 3 bases, with 14 bases between them. Germline V gives CDR1 MGHDK, CDR2 SYGVNS. For the CDR3, the DNA is TGTGCCAGCAGTGAAACAGGGCCTAGGGGCAAAAACATTCAGTACTTC. It yields the protein CASSETGPRGKNIQYF.

The chain combines TRBV7-9 with TRBJ2-7; D is perhaps TRBD2 (7 bases). The CDR3 totals 18 residues. The germline V gene has CDR1 SEHNR and CDR2 FQNEAQ (reference sequence). The V end lost 5 bases, the J end lost 2 bases, and 25 bases lay between the germline ends. The CDR3 spells CASSPPIGNKGGAYEQYF. The CDR3 DNA reads as TGTGCCAGCAGCCCCCCCATCGGGAATAAAGGGGGGGCCTACGAGCAGTACTTC.

The chain is built from TRBV12-5 and TRBJ2-7, with unresolved D. This CDR3 has 13 residues. Germline loops: CDR1 LGHNT, CDR2 FRNRAP. V was cut by 1 base and J by 4 bases, with 8 bases left in between. CDR3 amino acids: CASGLDNGYEQYF. Here the CDR3 DNA reads TGTGCTAGTGGTTTGGACAACGGATACGAGCAGTACTTC. Full variable domain (outside the CDR3, taken from reference TRBV12-5 and TRBJ2-7): DARVTQTPRHKVTEMGQEVTMRCQPILGHNTVFWYRQTMMQGLELLAYFRNRAPLDDSGMPKDRFSAEMPDATLATLKIQPSEPRDSAVYFCASGLDNGYEQYFGPGTRLTVT.

This clone appeared a single time. The chain is built from TRBV5-4 and TRBJ1-2, with D uncertain. CDR1 and CDR2 (germline): SGHNT, YYREEE (reference sequence). V lost 0 bases and J lost 0, with 9 bases in between. This CDR3 comprises 15 residues. Here the CDR3 DNA reads TGTGCCAGCAGCTTGGAGGCCAGAACTAACTATGGCTACACCTTC. Amino acid sequence: CASSLEARTNYGYTF.

CDR3 loop: CASSDSRVTFITEAFF. The CDR3 coding sequence is TGCGCCAGCAGTGACTCCAGGGTCACCTTTATTACTGAAGCTTTCTTT. This chain uses TRBV10-1 with TRBJ1-1, with D maybe TRBD1 (5 bases). This CDR3 spans 16 amino acids. CDR1 is WNHNN and CDR2 is SYGVQD in the germline V gene (reference sequence). V lost 3 bases, J lost 5 bases, and 19 bases lay in between.

The chain has TRBV19 and TRBJ1-5; D not resolved. The CDR3 runs 13 residues. The V gene lost 5 bases and the J gene lost 4 bases, with 9 bases spanning the gap. Germline assignment: CDR1 LNHDA and CDR2 SQIVND (reference sequence). The CDR3, as DNA: TGTGCCAGTAGTTCGGACGGGAATCAGCCCCAGCATTTT. It encodes CASSSDGNQPQHF.

This clone was recorded a few times. The V call is TRBV10-2, the J call TRBJ2-3; D possibly corresponds to TRBD2 (6 bases). The germline V gene has CDR1 WSHSY and CDR2 SAAADI. Deletions cut 1 base from V and 2 bases from J, with 10 bases between. CDR3 size: 15 residues. CDR3 in amino acids: CASSEWEESTDTQYF. The CDR3 coding sequence is TGCGCCAGCAGTGAGTGGGAGGAATCCACAGATACGCAGTATTTT.

This clone was seen a few times. V is TRBV11-2 and J is TRBJ2-6; 7 positions agree with TRBD1. From germline, CDR1 is SGHAT and CDR2 FQNNGV. The CDR3 runs 18 residues. After removal of 4 bases from V and 1 base from J, the junction contained 10 bases not matched to a gene. The CDR3, as DNA: TGTGCCAGCAGCTCTCGGGACAGCTGGCTGTCTGGGGCCAACGTCCTGACTTTC. Protein: CASSSRDSWLSGANVLTF. Combining the CDR3 with reference TRBV11-2 and TRBJ2-6 gives the whole variable domain EAGVAQSPRYKIIEKRQSVAFWCNPISGHATLYWYQQILGQGPKLLIQFQNNGVVDDSQLPKDRFSAERLKGVDSTLKIQPAKLEDSAVYLCASSSRDSWLSGANVLTFGAGSRLTVL.

The chain recombines TRBV7-6 with TRBJ1-4; 8 bases match TRBD1. The CDR3 is made up of 15 amino acids. Germline CDR1 SGHVS, CDR2 FNYEAQ. J lost 7 bases, V lost 5 bases, and 9 bases had no gene match. The CDR3 sequence is CASSPQGGVGEKLFF. In DNA, the CDR3 is TGTGCCAGCAGCCCACAGGGGGGTGTAGGTGAAAAACTGTTTTTT.

This sequence joins TRBV2 and TRBJ1-5; tentative D call: TRBD1 (5 bases). The CDR3 sequence is 14 residues long. Germline CDR1 SNHLY, CDR2 FYNNEI. V dropped 4 bases and J dropped 2 bases, with 9 bases sitting between them. The CDR3 region has the DNA TGTGCCAGCAGTGGGCAGGGTGGCAATCAGCCCCAGCATTTT. Translating gives CASSGQGGNQPQHF. Based on the CDR3 plus reference TRBV2 and TRBJ1-5, the full variable domain is EPEVTQTPSHQVTQMGQEVILRCVPISNHLYFYWYRQILGQKVEFLVSFYNNEISEKSEIFDDQFSVERPDGSNFTLKIRSTKLEDSAMYFCASSGQGGNQPQHFGDGTRLSIL.

This clone was detected once. This same CDR3 is encoded by further DNA sequences in the sample. The chain uses TRBV18 and TRBJ1-2, with D uncertain. Germline values: CDR1 KGHSH, CDR2 LQKENI. The CDR3 consists of 11 residues. V lost 2 bases and J 6 bases, leaving 4 bases between the germline ends. CDR3 sequence: CASSPGDGYTF. Here the CDR3 DNA reads TGTGCCAGCTCACCAGGCGATGGCTACACCTTC.

This chain connects TRBV10-3 to TRBJ2-7; D is unclear. Trimming left V 6 bases short and J 3 bases short, with 6 bases between. The germline CDR1 and CDR2 sequences are ENHRY and SYGVKD. CDR3 length equals 11 residues. CDR3 residues: CAIRTDYEQYF. In DNA form, the CDR3 reads TGTGCCATCAGAACGGACTACGAGCAGTACTTC.

V gene TRBV13 combines with J gene TRBJ1-3; 9 bases fit TRBD1. CDR3 size: 18 residues. The germline V gene has CDR1 PRHDT and CDR2 FYEKMQ (reference sequence). The ends lost 3 bases at V and 0 bases at J; junction bases unmatched: 9. CDR3 sequence: CASSFGTGKFHSGNTIYF. In DNA form, the CDR3 reads TGTGCCAGCAGCTTTGGGACAGGGAAGTTCCACTCTGGAAACACCATATATTTT.

The chain recombines TRBV19 with TRBJ1-2; D perhaps matches TRBD1 (6 bases). Germline V gene lookup returns CDR1 LNHDA and CDR2 SQIVND (reference sequence). CDR3 size: 16 residues. Trimming removed 5 bases at V and 8 bases at J, with 24 bases between. The DNA for the CDR3 is TGTGCCAGTAGTTTGCGACAGGAGAACGGCGCTTCGGGCTACACCTTC. It translates to CASSLRQENGASGYTF.

This rearrangement joins TRBV11-2 to TRBJ1-1; D gene uncertain. Trimming pared 5 bases from V and 4 bases from J, leaving 14 bases between. Germline assignment: CDR1 SGHAT and CDR2 FQNNGV. This CDR3 contains 14 residues. Here the CDR3 reads CASSPPILSTEAFF. The CDR3, as DNA: TGTGCCAGCAGCCCACCTATACTTAGCACTGAAGCTTTCTTT.

The genes are TRBV19 and TRBJ1-2, with TRBD1 matching 7 bases. Germline V lookup: CDR1 LNHDA, CDR2 SQIVND (reference sequence). This CDR3 is 19 amino acids long. V trimming: 5 bases; J trimming: 0 bases; junction bases outside the gene matches: 18. The CDR3 region has the DNA TGTGCCAGTAGTCCCTGGGACAGCGGCTGGGAAATGGCTAACTATGGCTACACCTTC. This sequence encodes CASSPWDSGWEMANYGYTF. Variable domain in full (rest from reference TRBV19 and TRBJ1-2): DGGITQSPKYLFRKEGQNVTLSCEQNLNHDAMYWYRQDPGQGLRLIYYSQIVNDFQKGDIAEGYSVSREKKESFPLTVTSAQKNPTAFYLCASSPWDSGWEMANYGYTFGSGTRLTVV.

The chain has TRBV19 and TRBJ2-1, with 10 bases that match TRBD1. V lost 2 bases, J lost 5 bases, and 3 bases stayed unmatched. CDR1 is LNHDA, CDR2 SQIVND, per germline (reference sequence). The CDR3 consists of 15 residues. The CDR3 region has the DNA TGTGCCAGTAGTATACCGGGACAGGGGCACAATGAGCAGTTCTTC. Translation: CASSIPGQGHNEQFF.

Written as DNA, the CDR3 is TGTGCCAGCAGCTTAGCGGGGGTCTACGAGCAGTACTTC. Translating gives CASSLAGVYEQYF. The chain combines TRBV7-9 with TRBJ2-7; D tentatively fits TRBD1 or TRBD2 (5 bases each). Trimming shortened V by 0 bases and J by 3 bases, and 6 bases separated the two germline ends. CDR1 and CDR2 (germline): SEHNR, FQNEAQ (reference sequence). The length of the CDR3 is 13 residues.

The chain is built from TRBV7-2 and TRBJ1-4, with D perhaps TRBD1 (5 bases). The germline gives CDR1 SGHTA, CDR2 FQGNSA. This CDR3 contains 17 residues. Deletions cut 2 bases from V and 5 bases from J, with 18 bases between. CDR3 region: CASSLIHSGGGNEKLFF. CDR3 nucleotides: TGTGCCAGCAGCTTAATTCATTCCGGGGGTGGAAATGAAAAACTGTTTTTT.

This sequence joins TRBV6-6 and TRBJ1-1; D remains unclear. The CDR3 is 13 amino acids. V lost 6 bases, J lost 2 bases, and 10 bases lay in between. Germline-derived CDR1 and CDR2 are MNHNY and SVGAGI (reference sequence). CDR3 loop: CASSSRLNTEAFF. The CDR3 DNA sequence: TGTGCCAGCAGCTCCCGTCTAAACACTGAAGCTTTCTTT.